The entry below describes one TCR beta chain. Its antigen remains unidentified. Qualities for individual bases were not recorded, and no much larger clone is one base off. The treatment or condition label here, explained by the study, means: in vitro stimulation with specific CMV peptide epitopes to enrich CMV-specific T cells. These data belong to a study of T cell repertoires in cytomegalovirus infection (dated by TCRdb to about 2019). For context, the study as a whole: The peptide stimulations were aimed at well-studied HLA-B-restricted epitopes as well as recently identified HLA-C-restricted CMV epitopes, whose presentation resists viral immunomodulation. Donor HLA type was relevant to the analysis, because carriage of CMV infection together with the matching HLA type was indicated by public TCR beta signatures. Paper-wide results and their limitations: Carriers of CMV infection plus the relevant HLA type were discriminated by the cumulative frequency of public TCR beta family members in the study cohort and in an independent roughly 400-donor cohort. In the ex vivo response, HLA-C-restricted CMV-specific TCR beta clonotypes were dominant, and in two of eight donors the single most frequent clonotype came from this HLA-C-restricted group.

The reads were generated on an Illumina HiSeq 1500. TCRdb trimmed public reads at Q25 via fastp, called clones via MiXCR and kept in-frame beta chains. Rows are unified per CDR3 protein, each entry keeping the most common DNA and genes. The sample table shows approximately 910,000 distinct CDR3 sequences, and around a third are seen once. Of the sample, around 15% falls within the top ten clones. This clonotype was sampled from a human donor in good health (CMV status not recorded). Some clones in this sample may be carry-over from other donors' samples. The sequences come from cultured CD8+ T cells from PBMCs, collected from culture after CMV antigen stimulation.

CDR3 sequence: CASGLSGTGPNYGYTF. The DNA is as follows: TGTGCTAGTGGTTTGTCCGGGACAGGGCCTAACTATGGCTACACCTTC. The chain is assembled from TRBV12-5 and TRBJ1-2; TRBD1 fits 9 bases in the junction. The germline V gene yields LGHNT for CDR1 and FRNRAP for CDR2. Trimming leaves V shorter by 2 bases and J shorter by 0 bases, with the junction holding 4 bases beyond the gene matches. The cysteine opens and the phenylalanine closes a CDR3 of 16 amino acids. The read is trimmed to its CDR3 DNA, 48 bases read in frame from base 1.